This passage covers 4 T cell receptor beta chains from one sample sequenced in a study of control samples from healthy donors and cancer patients. The table came from immunoSEQ multiplex PCR; TCRdb's copy has only in-frame clones and leaves some out. Here the sample spans around 100,000 clones, around 89% being singletons. Sequenced sample: PBMCs. These receptors came from a man between 60 and 70 years old with lung cancer.

The J gene is TRBJ2-7, the V gene TRBV7-2, with 9 bases fitting TRBD1. Trimming took 6 bases from V and 4 from J; bases not matched to a gene: 10. CDR1 is SGHTA, CDR2 FQGNSA, per germline. The CDR3 extends over 15 amino acids. The CDR3 sequence: CASSFNRGPGYEQYF. DNA for the CDR3: TGTGCCAGCAGTTTTAACAGGGGGCCGGGGTACGAGCAGTACTTC.

J is TRBJ1-5 and V is TRBV4-1, with unresolved D. CDR1 and CDR2 (germline): MGHRA, YSYEKL. The CDR3 is 16 amino acids. Trimming removed 1 base from V and 6 bases from J, with 16 bases in between. The CDR3 bases are TGCGCCAGCAGCCAAGCCCCGGGTTTTGCCCTTCAGCCCCAGCATTTT. Translating it yields CASSQAPGFALQPQHF.

The V and J genes are TRBV5-4 and TRBJ1-4, with D possibly matching TRBD1 (5 bases). This CDR3 region has 15 residues. Trimming removed 4 bases at V and 0 bases at J, with 10 bases between. Germline assignment: CDR1 SGHNT and CDR2 YYREEE (reference sequence). The CDR3: CASSSPGSTNEKLFF. Here the CDR3 DNA reads TGTGCCAGCAGCAGCCCAGGGTCAACTAATGAAAAACTGTTTTTT.

J is TRBJ1-5 and V is TRBV4-1; D is unclear. From germline, CDR1 is MGHRA and CDR2 YSYEKL. CDR3 length equals 15 residues. Trimming pared 1 base from V and 2 bases from J, leaving 9 bases between. In DNA, the CDR3 is TGCGCCAGCAGCCAAGGGCTTGGGGGCAATCAGCCCCAGCATTTT. It specifies CASSQGLGGNQPQHF.